Each of the 4 T cell receptor beta chains below was sequenced from the same sample in a study of T cell responses to AZD1222 COVID-19 vaccine. Method: immunoSEQ multiplex PCR; TCRdb's copy keeps in-frame clones and lacks some. In the table there are over 95,000 clones, about 92% of which are singletons. Sequenced here: peripheral blood, sampled on day 0 of AZD1222 vaccination. The receptors were sampled from an adult in good health.

This chain uses TRBV30 with TRBJ2-7, with 13 bases aligning to TRBD2. CDR3 length: 15 amino acids. The germline V gene encodes CDR1 GTSNPN and CDR2 SVGIG (reference sequence). J lost 7 bases, V lost 3 bases, and 9 bases had no gene match. CDR3 sequence reads: CAWSRTSGSGWEQYF. For the CDR3, the DNA is TGTGCCTGGAGCAGGACTAGCGGGAGCGGTTGGGAGCAGTACTTC.

The rearrangement uses TRBV23-1 and TRBJ2-3; possibly TRBD1 for D (6 bases). TRBV23-1 is recorded as an ORF, its role being uncertain. This CDR3 has 18 residues. The ends were cut back, 1 base at V and 2 bases at J, with 19 bases in the middle. Here the CDR3 reads CASSQCAGRGLNTDTQYF. CDR3 coding DNA: TGCGCCAGCAGTCAATGCGCGGGCAGGGGCCTTAACACAGATACGCAGTATTTT.

This rearrangement joins TRBV6-5 to TRBJ1-2; 7 bases map to TRBD1. Per germline, CDR1 MNHEY and CDR2 SVGAGI. The CDR3 is 15 residues long. V shed 2 bases and J 6 bases; nucleotides not matched to a gene: 9. Here the CDR3 reads CASSYEGGRKDGYTF. The CDR3 region has the DNA TGTGCCAGCAGTTACGAAGGGGGCAGGAAAGATGGCTACACCTTC.

V gene TRBV15 combines with J gene TRBJ2-5; possibly TRBD1 or TRBD2 for D (5 bases each). V lost 2 bases to trimming and J lost 1 base, with 8 bases between them. In germline, CDR1 is LNHNV, CDR2 YYDKDF (reference sequence). The CDR3 spans 14 residues. The CDR3 reads CATSRLGTQETQYF. DNA for the CDR3: TGTGCCACCAGCAGACTGGGGACCCAAGAGACCCAGTACTTC.